This paragraph reports one T cell receptor beta chain. Its antigen is currently not known. Per-base qualities were not stored, and no clone one base away is much larger. The Qiagen DNeasy Blood and Tissue Kit was used to extract total genomic DNA from the purified CD4+ T cells. Following immunoSEQ immunosequencing protocols, the TCRbeta CDR3 region, as defined by IMGT, was amplified and sequenced. In the source study's methods: Preprocessing of raw sequence data for PCR and sequencing error correction was performed by the immunoSEQ service. After being loaded into the immunoSEQ Analyzer, the data underwent further analysis with VDJtools v1.0.7. Patient-control differences were tested with the paired Wilcoxon signed-rank test. What TCRdb holds here is the immuneACCESS table cut down to in-frame rearrangements. Part of the clones is not present; checked against another copy, under half of the missing clones reflect an unresolved V gene, and the others are unexplained. V and J calls and clone size come straight from that table; D and trimming were deduced from the DNA. The sample contains over 20,000 clones, roughly 93% of them found a single time. The top ten constitute approximately 0.32% of the sample.

Each depressed patient was matched pairwise with a non-depressed control on sex, age, current smoking status and body mass index. European descent was reported for all participants. Controls had no current or lifetime mood disorder and scored 5 or less on the Quick Inventory of Depressive Symptoms-Self Report. All participants were excluded for major medical conditions, Axis I/II comorbidities, regular medication or illicit drug use, or drinking over 100 g alcohol weekly. From each participant, around 30 ml of peripheral blood was collected into EDTA tubes. Magnetic negative selection with the BD IMag Human CD4 T Lymphocyte Enrichment Set was used to purify CD4+ T cells from thawed PBMCs. Flow cytometry confirmed that the CD4+ enrichment method typically gave 85% to 95% purity. A subgroup of about 5 case-control pairs, selected blind to chemokine receptor expression and flow-cytometric repertoire skewing results, was subjected to TCRbeta sequencing. Every blood sample was taken in the morning at 8:00 a.m., after which PBMCs were separated out using Ficoll-Hypaque gradient centrifugation. Until being assayed, PBMCs were kept in liquid nitrogen after cryopreservation by gradual cooling to -80 degrees C.

These data originate in a study of untreated major depressive disorder (dated by TCRdb to the late 2010s). At the level of the whole study: This cross-sectional case-control study compared T cell phenotype and TCR repertoire between antidepressant-free major depressive disorder patients and individually matched non-depressed controls. The TCRbeta sequencing followed up on differences in Vbeta 5.1, Vbeta 11 and Vbeta 22 usage that flow cytometry had shown in the whole cohort.

The germline V gene provides CDR1 ENHRY and CDR2 SYGVKD. Here V drops 6 bases and J drops 6 bases, and the junction holds 7 bases not matched to any gene. The CDR3 has 14 amino acids, counting the end cysteine and phenylalanine. The sequence is cut down to CDR3 DNA, 42 bases in frame from base 1. Points the paper makes about the study in general: Because of strict matching and exclusion criteria, the study sample was comparatively small, which limits how generalizable the findings are. The sequencing comparisons used one-tailed planned tests on only three preselected Vbeta families. In the sequencing data, TRBV25-01 and TRBV02-01 usage matched the flow-cytometry pattern but was not statistically significant. Higher TRBV05-01 (Vbeta 5.1) usage among CD4+ T cells of depressed patients compared with controls was confirmed by sequencing, with p = 0.040 in a one-tailed test. In every sequenced subject, the top five TRBV05-01 clones were all identified as private clones.

This clonotype originated in a man aged 25-45 years in good health. The material sequenced was CD4+ T cells from PBMCs. In this chain, TRBV10-3 is recombined with TRBJ2-2; 7 bases in the junction line up with TRBD2. At the DNA level, the sequence is TGTGCCATCAGGAGGGAGGGAGGGTCCGGGGAGCTGTTTTTT. It specifies CAIRREGGSGELFF.